The rows below give T cell receptor beta chains drawn from one sample of a study of T cell responses to AZD1222 COVID-19 vaccine. Sequencing was performed with immunoSEQ multiplex PCR; in TCRdb, only in-frame clones are kept and a portion is missing. In the table there are 80,000 to 100,000 clones, roughly 85% of which are singletons. The sequences come from peripheral blood, collected on day 0 of AZD1222 vaccination. All receptors come from an adult in good health. Both conserved end residues are part of each CDR3. The D gene is left open where the match is weak. Rows give clone size only sometimes, using once, few, many, or a class for an expanded clone.

d_gene: NA
j_gene: TRBJ1-4
abundance: NA
v_gene: TRBV6-5
CDR3aa: CASRNGGEKLFF
CDR3nt: TGTGCCAGCAGGAACGGGGGTGAAAAACTGTTTTTT

d_gene: TRBD1
j_gene: TRBJ2-7
abundance: once
v_gene: TRBV7-9
CDR3aa: CASSLGGQREQYF
CDR3nt: TGTGCCAGCAGCTTAGGGGGACAGCGTGAGCAGTACTTC

d_gene: TRBD2
j_gene: TRBJ2-2
abundance: NA
v_gene: TRBV2
CDR3aa: CASSEESSGMSGELFF
CDR3nt: TGTGCCAGCAGTGAAGAGTCTAGCGGGATGAGCGGGGAGCTGTTTTTT

d_gene: TRBD2
j_gene: TRBJ2-2
abundance: NA
v_gene: TRBV7-6
CDR3aa: CASSTGTSGRPREIGELFF
CDR3nt: TGTGCCAGCAGCACCGGGACTAGCGGGAGACCTCGAGAAATCGGGGAGCTGTTTTTT

d_gene: TRBD2
j_gene: TRBJ2-1
abundance: NA
v_gene: TRBV5-4
CDR3aa: CASYQTGGNEQFF
CDR3nt: TGTGCCAGTTACCAGACGGGGGGCAATGAGCAGTTCTTC

d_gene: NA
j_gene: TRBJ1-5
abundance: once
v_gene: TRBV25-1
CDR3aa: CASSDYGQPQHF
CDR3nt: TGTGCCAGCAGTGATTATGGGCAGCCCCAGCATTTT

d_gene: NA
j_gene: TRBJ2-1
abundance: NA
v_gene: TRBV6-5
CDR3aa: CASSYSSGRGNEQFF
CDR3nt: TGTGCCAGCAGTTACTCCTCCGGCAGGGGCAATGAGCAGTTCTTC

d_gene: TRBD2
j_gene: TRBJ2-3
abundance: NA
v_gene: TRBV6-5
CDR3aa: CASRLAGATDTQYF
CDR3nt: TGTGCCAGCAGGCTAGCGGGGGCCACAGATACGCAGTATTTT

d_gene: NA
j_gene: TRBJ2-5
abundance: NA
v_gene: TRBV18
CDR3aa: CASSPGTGGETQYF
CDR3nt: TGTGCCAGCTCACCCGGGACGGGCGGGGAGACCCAGTACTTC

d_gene: TRBD2
j_gene: TRBJ2-7
abundance: NA
v_gene: TRBV5-8
CDR3aa: CASSLGSGRGSYEQYF
CDR3nt: TGTGCCAGCAGCTTGGGGTCCGGGAGGGGCTCCTACGAGCAGTACTTC

d_gene: NA
j_gene: TRBJ1-1
abundance: once
v_gene: TRBV7-8
CDR3aa: CASSPWVGSNTEAFF
CDR3nt: TGTGCCAGCAGCCCCTGGGTGGGATCGAACACTGAAGCTTTCTTT

d_gene: NA
j_gene: TRBJ2-5
abundance: NA
v_gene: TRBV7-9
CDR3aa: CASSIQETQYF
CDR3nt: TGTGCCAGCAGTATACAAGAGACCCAGTACTTC

d_gene: NA
j_gene: TRBJ2-6
abundance: NA
v_gene: TRBV4-1
CDR3aa: CASSQDRTFSSGANVLTF
CDR3nt: TGCGCCAGCAGCCAAGATCGAACATTTAGCTCTGGGGCCAACGTCCTGACTTTC

d_gene: TRBD1
j_gene: TRBJ1-5
abundance: NA
v_gene: TRBV19
CDR3aa: CASSPPQGAWSNQPQHF
CDR3nt: TGTGCCAGTAGTCCCCCACAGGGGGCGTGGAGCAATCAGCCCCAGCATTTT

d_gene: NA
j_gene: TRBJ1-1
abundance: NA
v_gene: TRBV19
CDR3aa: CASRPGPSEKGAFF
CDR3nt: TGTGCCAGTAGGCCGGGACCCTCGGAGAAGGGGGCTTTCTTT

d_gene: TRBD1
j_gene: TRBJ1-1
abundance: NA
v_gene: TRBV27
CDR3aa: CASSRTGQGFTEAFF
CDR3nt: TGTGCCAGCAGCCGGACTGGACAGGGCTTTACTGAAGCTTTCTTT

d_gene: NA
j_gene: TRBJ2-4
abundance: once
v_gene: TRBV18
CDR3aa: CASSRSRGGENIQYF
CDR3nt: TGTGCCAGCTCACGGTCGAGGGGAGGCGAAAACATTCAGTACTTC

d_gene: NA
j_gene: TRBJ1-1
abundance: few
v_gene: TRBV12-3/TRBV12-4
CDR3aa: CASTKWEYTEAFF
CDR3nt: TGTGCCAGCACCAAGTGGGAGTACACTGAAGCTTTCTTT

d_gene: NA
j_gene: TRBJ2-1
abundance: NA
v_gene: TRBV6-5
CDR3aa: CASGIRVDEQFF
CDR3nt: TGTGCCAGCGGAATACGGGTGGATGAGCAGTTCTTC

d_gene: TRBD1
j_gene: TRBJ2-5
abundance: NA
v_gene: TRBV5-8
CDR3aa: CASIRTGARLGTQYF
CDR3nt: TGTGCCAGCATTAGGACAGGGGCCCGGTTGGGGACCCAGTACTTC

d_gene: NA
j_gene: TRBJ1-4
abundance: NA
v_gene: TRBV2
CDR3aa: CASSGTRGEKLFF
CDR3nt: TGTGCCAGCAGTGGGACTCGAGGGGAAAAACTGTTTTTT

d_gene: NA
j_gene: TRBJ1-4
abundance: once
v_gene: TRBV7-9
CDR3aa: CASSLGRIQGYEKLFF
CDR3nt: TGTGCCAGCAGCCTCGGACGGATACAAGGGTATGAAAAACTGTTTTTT

d_gene: NA
j_gene: TRBJ1-2
abundance: NA
v_gene: TRBV7-2
CDR3aa: CASSLGSGNNYGYTF
CDR3nt: TGTGCCAGCAGCTTAGGGTCCGGCAACAACTATGGCTACACCTTC

d_gene: TRBD1
j_gene: TRBJ2-5
abundance: NA
v_gene: TRBV7-8
CDR3aa: CASTSGTGDGAQYF
CDR3nt: TGTGCCAGCACTTCCGGGACAGGGGATGGAGCCCAGTACTTC

d_gene: TRBD1
j_gene: TRBJ2-1
abundance: NA
v_gene: TRBV15
CDR3aa: CATSRGQVTEQFF
CDR3nt: TGTGCCACCAGCAGGGGACAGGTAACTGAGCAGTTCTTC

d_gene: NA
j_gene: TRBJ1-1
abundance: NA
v_gene: TRBV18
CDR3aa: CASSVRDGTEAFF
CDR3nt: TGTGCCAGCTCCGTCCGGGACGGCACTGAAGCTTTCTTT

d_gene: NA
j_gene: TRBJ2-3
abundance: NA
v_gene: TRBV9
CDR3aa: CASSVGQQRDTQYF
CDR3nt: TGTGCCAGCAGCGTTGGACAGCAAAGGGATACGCAGTATTTT

d_gene: NA
j_gene: TRBJ2-7
abundance: NA
v_gene: TRBV11-2
CDR3aa: CASSLVSEEYEQYF
CDR3nt: TGTGCCAGCAGCTTAGTGTCAGAGGAGTACGAGCAGTACTTC

d_gene: TRBD2
j_gene: TRBJ2-2
abundance: NA
v_gene: TRBV30
CDR3aa: CAWRKPGLGRTGELFF
CDR3nt: TGTGCCTGGAGAAAACCGGGACTAGGGCGTACCGGGGAGCTGTTTTTT

d_gene: NA
j_gene: TRBJ1-5
abundance: few
v_gene: TRBV4-3
CDR3aa: CASSPRADSNQPQHF
CDR3nt: TGCGCCAGCAGCCCCCGGGCAGATAGCAATCAGCCCCAGCATTTT

d_gene: NA
j_gene: TRBJ2-5
abundance: NA
v_gene: TRBV15
CDR3aa: CATSRDGGTHETQYF
CDR3nt: TGTGCCACCAGCAGAGATGGGGGGACACACGAGACCCAGTACTTC

d_gene: TRBD2
j_gene: TRBJ2-3
abundance: few
v_gene: TRBV19
CDR3aa: CASSIRTSGGPRIHTDTQYF
CDR3nt: TGTGCCAGTAGTATAAGGACTAGCGGGGGACCCAGAATTCACACAGATACGCAGTATTTT

d_gene: TRBD1
j_gene: TRBJ1-6
abundance: NA
v_gene: TRBV30
CDR3aa: CAWSKQGSPLHF
CDR3nt: TGTGCCTGGAGTAAACAGGGGTCACCCCTCCACTTT

d_gene: NA
j_gene: TRBJ1-1
abundance: NA
v_gene: TRBV19
CDR3aa: CASKDRRNTEAFF
CDR3nt: TGTGCCAGTAAAGACAGGCGAAACACTGAAGCTTTCTTT

d_gene: TRBD1
j_gene: TRBJ2-5
abundance: NA
v_gene: TRBV19
CDR3aa: CASSIGQGAETQYF
CDR3nt: TGTGCCAGTAGTATAGGACAGGGGGCAGAGACCCAGTACTTC

d_gene: TRBD2
j_gene: TRBJ2-1
abundance: NA
v_gene: TRBV5-4
CDR3aa: CASSPTSGHNEQFF
CDR3nt: TGTGCCAGCAGCCCGACTAGCGGCCACAATGAGCAGTTCTTC

d_gene: TRBD1
j_gene: TRBJ1-4
abundance: NA
v_gene: TRBV2
CDR3aa: CASSDWRTGRGNEKLFF
CDR3nt: TGTGCCAGCAGTGATTGGAGGACAGGGAGAGGGAATGAAAAACTGTTTTTT

d_gene: NA
j_gene: TRBJ1-6
abundance: once
v_gene: TRBV3-1/TRBV3-2
CDR3aa: CASSELGNLSPLHF
CDR3nt: TGTGCCAGCAGCGAGCTAGGTAATTTGTCACCCCTCCACTTT

d_gene: NA
j_gene: TRBJ1-1
abundance: NA
v_gene: TRBV7-7
CDR3aa: CASSEDIGAEAFF
CDR3nt: TGTGCTAGCAGCGAAGACATAGGAGCTGAAGCTTTCTTT

d_gene: NA
j_gene: TRBJ1-1
abundance: NA
v_gene: TRBV4-1
CDR3aa: CASSVDTRAFF
CDR3nt: TGCGCCAGCAGCGTGGACACCCGAGCTTTCTTT

d_gene: TRBD1
j_gene: TRBJ2-5
abundance: NA
v_gene: TRBV18
CDR3aa: CASSPDREETQYF
CDR3nt: TGTGCCAGCTCACCCGACAGGGAAGAGACCCAGTACTTC

d_gene: NA
j_gene: TRBJ1-2
abundance: NA
v_gene: TRBV2
CDR3aa: CASSEAGWSYGYTF
CDR3nt: TGTGCCAGCAGTGAAGCAGGGTGGAGTTATGGCTACACCTTC

d_gene: NA
j_gene: TRBJ2-7
abundance: NA
v_gene: TRBV5-6
CDR3aa: CASSAGLRLPYEQYF
CDR3nt: TGTGCCAGCAGCGCCGGACTCCGGCTCCCCTACGAGCAGTACTTC

d_gene: TRBD1
j_gene: TRBJ1-2
abundance: NA
v_gene: TRBV2
CDR3aa: CASNGQDGYTF
CDR3nt: TGTGCCAGCAATGGACAGGATGGCTACACCTTC

d_gene: TRBD1
j_gene: TRBJ1-2
abundance: NA
v_gene: TRBV18
CDR3aa: CASSPLDRAGYTF
CDR3nt: TGTGCCAGCTCACCCCTAGACAGGGCTGGCTACACCTTC

d_gene: NA
j_gene: TRBJ2-2
abundance: medium-sized
v_gene: TRBV30
CDR3aa: CAWSGSDTGELFF
CDR3nt: TGTGCCTGGAGTGGGAGCGACACCGGGGAGCTGTTTTTT

d_gene: NA
j_gene: TRBJ1-1
abundance: once
v_gene: TRBV6-5
CDR3aa: CATNHLKGSGPLAFF
CDR3nt: TGTGCCACCAATCACCTAAAGGGATCCGGCCCATTAGCTTTCTTT

d_gene: NA
j_gene: TRBJ2-1
abundance: NA
v_gene: TRBV3-1/TRBV3-2
CDR3aa: CASSQDYLQDNEQFF
CDR3nt: TGTGCCAGCAGCCAAGATTATTTACAGGACAATGAGCAGTTCTTC

d_gene: TRBD2
j_gene: TRBJ2-3
abundance: NA
v_gene: TRBV4-1
CDR3aa: CASSPRESGGAFTDTQYF
CDR3nt: TGCGCCAGCAGCCCCCGCGAGAGCGGGGGGGCCTTCACAGATACGCAGTATTTT

d_gene: NA
j_gene: TRBJ1-2
abundance: NA
v_gene: TRBV30
CDR3aa: CAWWGAFYGYTF
CDR3nt: TGTGCCTGGTGGGGGGCATTCTATGGCTACACCTTC

d_gene: NA
j_gene: TRBJ1-2
abundance: once
v_gene: TRBV3-1/TRBV3-2
CDR3aa: CASSQGGGAGYGYTF
CDR3nt: TGTGCCAGCAGCCAAGGAGGGGGGGCTGGCTATGGCTACACCTTC

d_gene: TRBD1
j_gene: TRBJ1-3
abundance: NA
v_gene: TRBV29-1
CDR3aa: CSAAQGAGNTIYF
CDR3nt: TGCAGCGCCGCACAGGGGGCGGGAAACACCATATATTTT

d_gene: NA
j_gene: TRBJ1-5
abundance: once
v_gene: TRBV18
CDR3aa: CASSGGWDQPQHF
CDR3nt: TGTGCCAGCTCAGGAGGATGGGATCAGCCCCAGCATTTT

d_gene: NA
j_gene: TRBJ1-2
abundance: NA
v_gene: TRBV6-5
CDR3aa: CASSYSPGENYGYTF
CDR3nt: TGTGCCAGCAGTTACTCCCCCGGGGAAAACTATGGCTACACCTTC

d_gene: TRBD2
j_gene: TRBJ2-1
abundance: NA
v_gene: TRBV14
CDR3aa: CASSQPSGRNPYNEQFF
CDR3nt: TGTGCCAGCAGCCAACCTAGCGGAAGAAACCCCTACAATGAGCAGTTCTTC

d_gene: NA
j_gene: TRBJ1-4
abundance: NA
v_gene: TRBV7-9
CDR3aa: CASTDRHEKLFF
CDR3nt: TGTGCCAGCACCGACCGTCATGAAAAACTGTTTTTT

d_gene: NA
j_gene: TRBJ2-1
abundance: NA
v_gene: TRBV4-1
CDR3aa: CASSTAGTQYNEQFF
CDR3nt: TGCGCCAGCAGCACTGCCGGGACACAATACAATGAGCAGTTCTTC